These T cell receptor beta chains were read from a single sample in a study of T cells in Graves' hyperthyroidism and ophthalmopathy. Each CDR3 protein gets one entry after TCRdb re-called the multiplex PCR reads with MiXCR. The table records under 400,000 distinct CDR3 sequences, roughly 25% of them present only once. Sequenced sample: blood. These receptors were taken from a man aged 50 or older with Graves' hyperthyroidism. The CDR3 runs from the conserved cysteine through the conserved F or W. The order of the fields is D gene, clone size, J gene, V gene, CDR3 DNA, CDR3 protein. D genes are given only for firm matches. Clone sizes are given selectively: once, few, many, or a class where the clone is expanded.

d_call: TRBD1; clone_size: .; j_call: TRBJ2-2; v_call: TRBV6-1; cdr3_nt: TGTGCCAGCAGCCTGGGACAGGGGGCCCCCGGGGAGCTGTTTTTT; cdr3_aa: CASSLGQGAPGELFF
d_call: TRBD1; clone_size: .; j_call: TRBJ1-2; v_call: TRBV5-5; cdr3_nt: TGTGCCAGCAGCTTGCAGGGGGAAAAAGGCTACACCTTC; cdr3_aa: CASSLQGEKGYTF
d_call: TRBD1; clone_size: few; j_call: TRBJ2-3; v_call: TRBV20-1; cdr3_nt: TGCAGTGCTAGCGGGACAGGGAAATTGGGGGCAGATACGCAGTATTTT; cdr3_aa: CSASGTGKLGADTQYF
d_call: TRBD1; clone_size: .; j_call: TRBJ2-1; v_call: TRBV7-9; cdr3_nt: TGTGCCAGCAGCCCGCCCGGGACAGGGGGCTCCAATGAGCAGTTCTTC; cdr3_aa: CASSPPGTGGSNEQFF
d_call: TRBD2; clone_size: few; j_call: TRBJ2-7; v_call: TRBV7-9; cdr3_nt: TGTGCCAGCAGCGTTAGCGGGAAAGATGATGAGCAGTACTTC; cdr3_aa: CASSVSGKDDEQYF
d_call: .; clone_size: many; j_call: TRBJ2-7; v_call: TRBV3-1; cdr3_nt: TGTGCCAGCAGCCGCAGGGGTGCCGCCGCCTACGAGCAGTACTTC; cdr3_aa: CASSRRGAAAYEQYF
d_call: .; clone_size: .; j_call: TRBJ2-1; v_call: TRBV28; cdr3_nt: TGTGCCAGCAGCTCTAATCCTAGCGAGCAGTTCTTC; cdr3_aa: CASSSNPSEQFF
d_call: .; clone_size: many; j_call: TRBJ2-1; v_call: TRBV2; cdr3_nt: TGTGCCAGCAGGGTGGGAGTAGCGCGGAGCTCCTACAATGAGCAGTTCTTC; cdr3_aa: CASRVGVARSSYNEQFF
d_call: .; clone_size: .; j_call: TRBJ2-7; v_call: TRBV6-1; cdr3_nt: TGTGCCAGCAGCCGTGCCGTCCTGTACGAGCAGTACTTC; cdr3_aa: CASSRAVLYEQYF
d_call: .; clone_size: .; j_call: TRBJ1-5; v_call: TRBV30; cdr3_nt: TGTGCCTGGAGTGAACAGACTTATCAGCCCCAGCATTTT; cdr3_aa: CAWSEQTYQPQHF
d_call: TRBD1; clone_size: many; j_call: TRBJ2-1; v_call: TRBV29-1; cdr3_nt: TGCAGCGCTGGGACAGGGGGTCGGACTAGGGGTAATGAGCAGTTCTTC; cdr3_aa: CSAGTGGRTRGNEQFF
d_call: .; clone_size: .; j_call: TRBJ1-5; v_call: TRBV19; cdr3_nt: TGTGCCAGTAGTATCGCGTCCTATCAGCCCCAGCATTTT; cdr3_aa: CASSIASYQPQHF
d_call: .; clone_size: .; j_call: TRBJ2-7; v_call: TRBV7-9; cdr3_nt: TGTGCCAGCAGCTTTGAGTCACGCTACGAGCAGTACTTC; cdr3_aa: CASSFESRYEQYF
d_call: TRBD2; clone_size: .; j_call: TRBJ2-1; v_call: TRBV7-9; cdr3_nt: TGTGCCAGCAGCTCTTCAGGGACTAGCTACAATGAGCAGTTCTTC; cdr3_aa: CASSSSGTSYNEQFF
d_call: .; clone_size: .; j_call: TRBJ1-2; v_call: TRBV6-1; cdr3_nt: TGTGCCAGCAGGAAGGACCTCAACTATGGCTACACCTTC; cdr3_aa: CASRKDLNYGYTF
d_call: TRBD1; clone_size: .; j_call: TRBJ1-2; v_call: TRBV30; cdr3_nt: TGTGCCTTCCCGGACAGGGAATCCTATGGCTACACCTTC; cdr3_aa: CAFPDRESYGYTF
d_call: TRBD2; clone_size: .; j_call: TRBJ2-5; v_call: TRBV6-2/TRBV6-3; cdr3_nt: TGTGCCAGCAGGGGGACTAGCGGAGTGGAGTACTTC; cdr3_aa: CASRGTSGVEYF
d_call: TRBD2; clone_size: few; j_call: TRBJ2-3; v_call: TRBV10-3; cdr3_nt: TGTGCCATCGGGGGGGAGTGGCAGTATTTT; cdr3_aa: CAIGGEWQYF
d_call: .; clone_size: few; j_call: TRBJ1-2; v_call: TRBV12-3/TRBV12-4; cdr3_nt: TGTGCCAGCAGCCTTGGGGCAGCCAACTATGGCTACACCTTC; cdr3_aa: CASSLGAANYGYTF
d_call: .; clone_size: few; j_call: TRBJ2-3; v_call: TRBV10-3; cdr3_nt: TGTGCCACCACTGAATTAGTTAGCACAGATACGCAGTATTTT; cdr3_aa: CATTELVSTDTQYF
d_call: .; clone_size: few; j_call: TRBJ1-6; v_call: TRBV11-2; cdr3_nt: TGTGCCAGCAGCTTAAATAGGGAATCACCCCTCCACTTT; cdr3_aa: CASSLNRESPLHF
d_call: .; clone_size: .; j_call: TRBJ1-4; v_call: TRBV6-5; cdr3_nt: TGTGCCAGCAGTTACGCGGGGGAAAAACTGTTTTTT; cdr3_aa: CASSYAGEKLFF
d_call: .; clone_size: many; j_call: TRBJ2-3; v_call: TRBV28; cdr3_nt: TGTGCCAGCAGTACGGACGCCAGCACAGATACGCAGTATTTT; cdr3_aa: CASSTDASTDTQYF
d_call: .; clone_size: .; j_call: TRBJ2-3; v_call: TRBV19; cdr3_nt: TGTGCCAGTAGTACCCGTTCGGATACGCAGTATTTT; cdr3_aa: CASSTRSDTQYF
d_call: TRBD1; clone_size: .; j_call: TRBJ1-2; v_call: TRBV9; cdr3_nt: TGTGCCAGCAGCGTAGAAGCGGGACAGGGGTCCGGCTACACCTTC; cdr3_aa: CASSVEAGQGSGYTF
d_call: TRBD1; clone_size: .; j_call: TRBJ2-6; v_call: TRBV24-1; cdr3_nt: TGTGCCACCAGTGATGGTTGGACAGGAGTTGGGGCCAACGTCCTGACTTTC; cdr3_aa: CATSDGWTGVGANVLTF
d_call: TRBD1; clone_size: few; j_call: TRBJ2-1; v_call: TRBV2; cdr3_nt: TGTGCCACCGAGACAGGGGTAGGCAATGAGCAGTTCTTC; cdr3_aa: CATETGVGNEQFF
d_call: .; clone_size: .; j_call: TRBJ2-2; v_call: TRBV7-3; cdr3_nt: TGTGCCAGCAGCCGTGCGAACACCGGGGAGCTGTTTTTT; cdr3_aa: CASSRANTGELFF
d_call: TRBD2; clone_size: many; j_call: TRBJ2-1; v_call: TRBV28; cdr3_nt: TGTGCCAGCAGTTTATTCGGGCGGGGGGCGTCCTACAATGAGCAGTTCTTC; cdr3_aa: CASSLFGRGASYNEQFF
d_call: .; clone_size: many; j_call: TRBJ2-1; v_call: TRBV11-2; cdr3_nt: TGTGCCAGCAGCTCCCAGGGTGGGTACAATGAGCAGTTCTTC; cdr3_aa: CASSSQGGYNEQFF
d_call: .; clone_size: .; j_call: TRBJ2-1; v_call: TRBV20-1; cdr3_nt: TGCAGTGCTAGAGTGAGGTTTATGTGGCGGAAAACCTCCTACAATGAGCAGTTCTTC; cdr3_aa: CSARVRFMWRKTSYNEQFF
d_call: .; clone_size: .; j_call: TRBJ1-2; v_call: TRBV19; cdr3_nt: TGTGCCAGTAGTATCCGAGACACTTCTAACTATGGCTACACCTTC; cdr3_aa: CASSIRDTSNYGYTF
d_call: .; clone_size: few; j_call: TRBJ1-1; v_call: TRBV24-1; cdr3_nt: TGTGCCACCAGTGATTCGGTCGACACTGAAGCTTTCTTT; cdr3_aa: CATSDSVDTEAFF
d_call: .; clone_size: .; j_call: TRBJ1-6; v_call: TRBV27; cdr3_nt: TGTGCCAGCAGTCCCGGACTGCTAAATTCACCCCTCCACTTT; cdr3_aa: CASSPGLLNSPLHF
d_call: TRBD2; clone_size: many; j_call: TRBJ2-1; v_call: TRBV24-1; cdr3_nt: TGTGCCACCAGTGACCCCGGGACTAGCGGTTACAATGAGCAGTTCTTC; cdr3_aa: CATSDPGTSGYNEQFF
d_call: .; clone_size: .; j_call: TRBJ1-6; v_call: TRBV3-1; cdr3_nt: TGTGCCAGCAGCCTTGGCCCGGACGGCCTTTCACCCCTCCACTTT; cdr3_aa: CASSLGPDGLSPLHF
d_call: .; clone_size: .; j_call: TRBJ2-1; v_call: TRBV30; cdr3_nt: TGTGCCGGGAGCCCGCCGCAGGACAGCTTCCAGTTCTTC; cdr3_aa: CAGSPPQDSFQFF
d_call: TRBD2; clone_size: many; j_call: TRBJ2-7; v_call: TRBV20-1; cdr3_nt: TGCAGTGCCACGGGTGGGCGGGAGGACTCCTACGAGCAGTACTTC; cdr3_aa: CSATGGREDSYEQYF
d_call: .; clone_size: many; j_call: TRBJ1-1; v_call: TRBV28; cdr3_nt: TGTGCCAGCAGTTTGCCAAATAGGAACACTGAAGCTTTCTTT; cdr3_aa: CASSLPNRNTEAFF
d_call: .; clone_size: .; j_call: TRBJ1-2; v_call: TRBV2; cdr3_nt: TGTGCCAGCCAGGTTAACTATGGCTACACCTTC; cdr3_aa: CASQVNYGYTF
d_call: TRBD1; clone_size: .; j_call: TRBJ1-5; v_call: TRBV19; cdr3_nt: TGTGCCAGTAGTGACAGGGGTTATAGCAATCAGCCCCAGCATTTT; cdr3_aa: CASSDRGYSNQPQHF
d_call: TRBD2; clone_size: few; j_call: TRBJ2-1; v_call: TRBV5-1; cdr3_nt: TGCGCCAGCAGCTTGGGATTAGCGGGAGAGGCCTACAATGAGCAGTTCTTC; cdr3_aa: CASSLGLAGEAYNEQFF
d_call: .; clone_size: few; j_call: TRBJ1-2; v_call: TRBV28; cdr3_nt: TGTGCCAGCCGCCCAGGGATAGGATATGGCTACACCTTC; cdr3_aa: CASRPGIGYGYTF
d_call: .; clone_size: many; j_call: TRBJ1-1; v_call: TRBV29-1; cdr3_nt: TGCAGCGTTGGGGCAGGGCTTTTGATGAACACTGAAGCTTTCTTT; cdr3_aa: CSVGAGLLMNTEAFF
d_call: .; clone_size: few; j_call: TRBJ2-3; v_call: TRBV6-5; cdr3_nt: TGTGCCAGCAGTTACTCGGATACGCAGTATTTT; cdr3_aa: CASSYSDTQYF
d_call: .; clone_size: many; j_call: TRBJ2-5; v_call: TRBV7-8; cdr3_nt: TGTGCCAGCAGCTTAGGGCTGCAATCTCGTGCCGAAGAGACCCAGTACTTC; cdr3_aa: CASSLGLQSRAEETQYF
d_call: TRBD2; clone_size: few; j_call: TRBJ2-1; v_call: TRBV20-1; cdr3_nt: TGCAGTGCTAAAGCGGGAGTAGCCGGCAATGAGCAGTTCTTC; cdr3_aa: CSAKAGVAGNEQFF
d_call: .; clone_size: few; j_call: TRBJ1-2; v_call: TRBV11-3; cdr3_nt: TGTGCCAGCAGCTCAAGACGGAAAGCTAACTATGGCTACACCTTC; cdr3_aa: CASSSRRKANYGYTF
d_call: .; clone_size: many; j_call: TRBJ2-2; v_call: TRBV12-3/TRBV12-4; cdr3_nt: TGTGCCAGCAGTTTGGGCCCTGCAGGGCAAAGCGGGGAGCTGTTTTTT; cdr3_aa: CASSLGPAGQSGELFF
d_call: TRBD1; clone_size: .; j_call: TRBJ2-7; v_call: TRBV5-1; cdr3_nt: TGCGCCAGCAGCGATACAGGGGGCCGGCACGAGCAGTACTTC; cdr3_aa: CASSDTGGRHEQYF